This T cell receptor (beta chain) came from a study of Ad26.COV2.S vaccination and SARS-CoV-2 variants. Study summary: Intramuscularly, Ad26.COV2.S was given either once or twice, 56 days apart.

The study's findings and limits: Similar non-spike TCR breadth was observed in recipients of vaccine and of placebo.

Note on this clone: Its antigen is still unknown.

Profiled with immunoSEQ multiplex PCR; TCRdb holds only in-frame clones, not every one. The sample holds a few hundred thousand clones; roughly 90% are singletons and the top ten take 4.5% to 5.5%. As for treatment: 15 to 20 received Ad26.COV2.S at low or high dose, single or two shots; about 5 received placebo; per-sample allocation not given. Collection of samples fell on day 63 after the first vaccine or placebo injection. Donation was by an adult aged 18-55 years who was in Boston. Ad26.COV2.S expressed prefusion-stabilized spike from the original Wuhan strain. The sample here was peripheral blood, taken in a trial of Ad26.COV2.S vaccine versus placebo. The TCR comes from a person aged 18-65 years who received the Ad26.COV2.S COVID-19 vaccine or a placebo.

CDR3 nucleotides: TGCGCCAGCAGCCAAGTTAGGACAGGGCGCGACACCGGGGAGCTGTTTTTT. Protein: CASSQVRTGRDTGELFF. The rearrangement links TRBV4-1 to TRBJ2-2, with 8 bases identical to TRBD1. Germline lookup yields CDR1 MGHRA and CDR2 YSYEKL. The CDR3 has 17 residues. V trimming: 1 base; J trimming: 3 bases; junction bases outside the gene matches: 7.